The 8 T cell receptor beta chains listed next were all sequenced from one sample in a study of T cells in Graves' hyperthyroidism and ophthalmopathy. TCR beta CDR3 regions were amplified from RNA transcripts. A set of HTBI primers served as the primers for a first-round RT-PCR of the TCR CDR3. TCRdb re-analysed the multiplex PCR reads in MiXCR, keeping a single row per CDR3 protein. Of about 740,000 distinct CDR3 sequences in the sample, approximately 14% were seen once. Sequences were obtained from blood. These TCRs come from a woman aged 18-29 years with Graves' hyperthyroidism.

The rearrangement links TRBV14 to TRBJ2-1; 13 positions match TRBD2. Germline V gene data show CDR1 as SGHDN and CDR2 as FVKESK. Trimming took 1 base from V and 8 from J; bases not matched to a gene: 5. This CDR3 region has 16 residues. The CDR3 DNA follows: TGTGCCAGCAGCCAAGGAACTAGCGGGAGGGCCTATGAGCAGTTCTTC. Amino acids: CASSQGTSGRAYEQFF.

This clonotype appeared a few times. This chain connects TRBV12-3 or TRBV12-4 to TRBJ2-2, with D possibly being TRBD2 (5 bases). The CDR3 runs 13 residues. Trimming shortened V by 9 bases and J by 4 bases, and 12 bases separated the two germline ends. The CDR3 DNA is TGTGCCAGTACTCACGCGGGCACCGGGGAGCTGTTTTTT. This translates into CASTHAGTGELFF.

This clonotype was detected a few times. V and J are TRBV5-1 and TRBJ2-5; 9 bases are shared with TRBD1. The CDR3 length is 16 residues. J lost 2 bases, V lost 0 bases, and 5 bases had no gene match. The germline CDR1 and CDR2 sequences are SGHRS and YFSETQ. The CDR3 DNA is TGCGCCAGCAGCTTGGTTGGGACAGGGTTTCAAGAGACCCAGTACTTC. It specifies CASSLVGTGFQETQYF.

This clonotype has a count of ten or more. The CDR3 region is CSVEGYGYEQYF. The DNA for the CDR3 is TGCAGCGTTGAGGGGTACGGCTACGAGCAGTACTTC. This chain joins TRBV29-1 and TRBJ2-7; D is unclear. Germline V CDR1 and CDR2: SQVTM, ANQGSEA. The CDR3 is 12 amino acids. V was trimmed by 3 bases and J by 3 bases, leaving 9 bases between them.

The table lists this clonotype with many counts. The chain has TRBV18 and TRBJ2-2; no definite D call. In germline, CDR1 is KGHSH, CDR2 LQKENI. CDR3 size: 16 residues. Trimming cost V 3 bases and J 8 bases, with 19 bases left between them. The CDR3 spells CASSPEHRGRSGELFF. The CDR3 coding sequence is TGTGCCAGCTCACCCGAACACCGCGGAAGATCAGGGGAGCTGTTTTTT.

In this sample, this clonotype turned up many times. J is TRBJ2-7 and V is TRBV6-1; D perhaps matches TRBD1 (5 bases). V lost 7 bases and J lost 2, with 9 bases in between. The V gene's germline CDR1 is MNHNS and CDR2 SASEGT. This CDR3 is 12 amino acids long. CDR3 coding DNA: TGTGCCAGCAAGGCAGGGACCTACGAGCAGTACTTC. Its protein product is CASKAGTYEQYF.

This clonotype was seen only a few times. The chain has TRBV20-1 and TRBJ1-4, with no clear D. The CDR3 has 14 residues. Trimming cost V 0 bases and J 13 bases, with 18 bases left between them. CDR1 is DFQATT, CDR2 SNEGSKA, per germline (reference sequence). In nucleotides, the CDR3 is TGCAGTGCTAGAGATTCTAGAGGTGGAGTGCGACTGTTTTTT. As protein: CSARDSRGGVRLFF.

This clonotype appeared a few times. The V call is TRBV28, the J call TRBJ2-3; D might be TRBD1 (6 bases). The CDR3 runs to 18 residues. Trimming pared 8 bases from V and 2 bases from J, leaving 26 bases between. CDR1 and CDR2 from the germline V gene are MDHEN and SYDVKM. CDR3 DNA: TGTGCCAGCCCCCCCGATGGGGGCGGGTGGGCGCTCACAGATACGCAGTATTTT. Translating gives CASPPDGGGWALTDTQYF.